Presented here are 23 T cell receptor beta chains from one specimen sequenced in a study of cytomegalovirus exposure and HLA in healthy donors. The PCR employed 60 Vbeta primers together with 13 Jbeta primers. The protocol was immunoSEQ multiplex PCR, while the TCRdb copy is restricted to in-frame clones and leaves out a portion. This sample has about 190,000 clones; approximately 86% occur once, and the top ten carry less than 0.35%. Material for sequencing was PBMCs. These receptors all come from a woman in her twenties or thirties in good health and CMV-seronegative.

The V call is TRBV5-4, the J call TRBJ1-2; TRBD1 might be the D (5 bases). The CDR3 spans 13 residues. Looked up from germline, CDR1 is SGHNT and CDR2 is YYREEE (reference sequence). V lost 4 bases, J lost 5 bases, and 12 bases lay in between. As DNA, the CDR3 is TGTGCCAGCAGCATGACAGATCAATATGGCTACACCTTC. Translation: CASSMTDQYGYTF.

This rearrangement joins TRBV27 to TRBJ2-7; D call uncertain. V lost 3 bases and J 0 bases, leaving 9 bases between the germline ends. The CDR3 has 14 amino acids. Germline assignment: CDR1 MNHEY and CDR2 SMNVEV (reference sequence). This CDR3 is CASSFVANSYEQYF. CDR3 nucleotide sequence: TGTGCCAGCAGTTTCGTGGCCAACTCCTACGAGCAGTACTTC.

V gene TRBV4-1 combines with J gene TRBJ2-7; D unclear. Germline loops: CDR1 MGHRA, CDR2 YSYEKL. This CDR3 has 13 residues. The ends were cut back, 4 bases at V and 3 bases at J, with 10 bases in the middle. CDR3 in DNA: TGCGCCAGCAGCCTCGACCAGGTCTACGAGCAGTACTTC. This codes for CASSLDQVYEQYF.

The chain couples TRBV11-3 to TRBJ1-3; 7 positions match TRBD1. CDR1 is SGHNT, CDR2 YENEEA, per germline. The CDR3 spans 15 residues. After removal of 5 bases from V and 2 bases from J, the junction contained 6 bases not matched to a gene. CDR3 nucleotide sequence: TGTGCCAGCAGCCCGGGGACAGCTCCTGGAAACACCATATATTTT. Translating it yields CASSPGTAPGNTIYF.

The genes are TRBV6-6 and TRBJ2-7; D unresolved. The V and J ends lost 2 bases and 4 bases respectively, with 9 bases between them. Germline CDR1 MNHNY, CDR2 SVGAGI (reference sequence). The CDR3 has 13 residues. The CDR3 nucleotides are TGTGCCAGCAGTTACATAGCAAGATACGAGCAGTACTTC. Encoded protein: CASSYIARYEQYF.

CDR3 nucleotides: TGCGCCAGCAGCTTAATAGAGGGTTACGAGCAGTACTTC. Translating gives CASSLIEGYEQYF. V usage is TRBV5-1 and J usage is TRBJ2-7, with a tentative D call TRBD2 (5 bases). V was pared by 2 bases and J by 4 bases, with 10 bases between. The CDR3 is 13 amino acids. Germline-derived CDR1 and CDR2 are SGHRS and YFSETQ.

The J gene is TRBJ1-1, the V gene TRBV9; the D gene is possibly TRBD1 (6 bases). Germline CDR1 and CDR2: SGDLS and YYNGEE. The CDR3 length is 14 residues. Trimming took off 2 bases at V and 7 bases at J, with 15 bases between the two ends. The CDR3 sequence: CASSVGYRVGEAFF. The CDR3, as DNA: TGTGCCAGCAGCGTGGGATACAGGGTCGGTGAAGCTTTCTTT.

This clone has only a few counts. This chain joins TRBV7-2 and TRBJ2-7; possible D gene TRBD2, 6 bases. The CDR3 runs to 16 residues. Germline CDR1 and CDR2: SGHTA and FQGNSA. V lost 5 bases and J lost 3, with 20 bases in between. Here the CDR3 DNA reads TGTGCCAGCAGCCCAGGTTCCTTCGTCGGGAGCTACGAGCAGTACTTC. Its translation: CASSPGSFVGSYEQYF.

V and J are TRBV7-3 and TRBJ2-7, with TRBD1 matching over 7 bases. Germline CDR1 SGHTA, CDR2 FQGTGA. Trimming at V came to 2 bases and at J to 5 bases, leaving 6 bases not matched to a gene. The CDR3 is 14 amino acids. The CDR3 DNA is TGTGCCAGCAGCTTAGGGCCGACAGGGAACGAGCAGTACTTC. Its protein product is CASSLGPTGNEQYF. The whole variable domain, remainder taken from reference TRBV7-3 and TRBJ2-7, is GAGVSQTPSNKVTEKGKYVELRCDPISGHTALYWYRQSLGQGPEFLIYFQGTGAADDSGLPNDRFFAVRPEGSVSTLKIQRTERGDSAVYLCASSLGPTGNEQYFGPGTRLTVT.

The chain links TRBV10-3 to TRBJ2-2; no definite D call. This CDR3 spans 13 amino acids. With 6 bases removed from V and 6 bases from J, the gap between germline ends came to 11 bases. The germline V gene encodes CDR1 ENHRY and CDR2 SYGVKD. The CDR3 region has the DNA TGTGCCATCAGCCCAGGCACCGCCGGGGAGCTGTTTTTT. Protein sequence: CAISPGTAGELFF.

This chain uses TRBV5-4 with TRBJ2-2; no clear D gene. Trimming pared 0 bases from V and 0 bases from J, leaving 6 bases between. Looked up from germline, CDR1 is SGHNT and CDR2 is YYREEE (reference sequence). There are 15 residues in the CDR3. As DNA, the CDR3 is TGTGCCAGCAGCTTGGGAGGTTCGAACACCGGGGAGCTGTTTTTT. Amino acids: CASSLGGSNTGELFF.

The J gene is TRBJ2-2, the V gene TRBV6-5; 7 bases align to TRBD2. Germline CDR1 MNHEY, CDR2 SVGAGI. This CDR3 contains 16 residues. V was pared by 2 bases and J by 7 bases, with 10 bases of the junction left unmatched. The CDR3 coding sequence is TGTGCCAGCAGTTACCCACCTGGGAGGGCAGGCGGGGAGCTGTTTTTT. Translated, it gives CASSYPPGRAGGELFF.

The rearrangement links TRBV5-1 to TRBJ1-6, with D unclear. V was clipped by 0 bases and J by 7 bases, with 11 bases between them. The CDR3 totals 15 residues. Germline values: CDR1 SGHRS, CDR2 YFSETQ. Here the CDR3 DNA reads TGCGCCAGCAGCTTGGGTCTTTCCCCGAATTCACCCCTCCACTTT. This translates into CASSLGLSPNSPLHF.

The chain couples TRBV4-1 to TRBJ2-6; TRBD2 aligns across 7 bases. The CDR3 has 18 residues. The V and J ends lost 4 bases and 2 bases, in that order; junction bases with no gene match: 11. Per the germline V gene, CDR1 is MGHRA and CDR2 is YSYEKL. CDR3 residues: CASSLPRGGTPGANVLTF. CDR3 in DNA: TGCGCCAGCAGCCTTCCAAGGGGAGGGACCCCTGGGGCCAACGTCCTGACTTTC.

This clone came up once. The J gene is TRBJ2-5, the V gene TRBV6-5; TRBD1 agrees at 9 bases. The CDR3 is made up of 15 amino acids. V lost 2 bases to trimming and J lost 6 bases; unmatched junction nucleotides: 7. Germline values: CDR1 MNHEY, CDR2 SVGAGI. The CDR3 region has the DNA TGTGCCAGCAGTTACGGGACAGGGAGCCGTCAGACCCAGTACTTC. Protein product: CASSYGTGSRQTQYF.

This sequence joins TRBV4-1 and TRBJ2-7, with 13 bases matching TRBD2. Germline V gene lookup returns CDR1 MGHRA and CDR2 YSYEKL. The CDR3 covers 18 residues. V lost 0 bases to trimming and J lost 3 bases; unmatched junction nucleotides: 8. The DNA of the CDR3 is TGCGCCAGCAGCCAAGAGCCCCAAGGACTAGCGGGAGACTACGAGCAGTACTTC. Its translation is CASSQEPQGLAGDYEQYF.

V is TRBV5-1 and J is TRBJ2-7, with TRBD1 as a possible D gene (6 bases). The CDR3 spans 14 residues. V was cut by 0 bases and J by 2 bases, with 9 bases left in between. Germline lookup yields CDR1 SGHRS and CDR2 YFSETQ. The CDR3 bases are TGCGCCAGCAGCTTGGAGGGGGAAGCCTACGAGCAGTACTTC. As protein: CASSLEGEAYEQYF.

The chain is built from TRBV27 and TRBJ2-1, with D possibly TRBD1 on 7 matching bases. CDR3 length equals 14 residues. V lost 4 bases and J 9 bases, leaving 16 bases between the germline ends. The germline gives CDR1 MNHEY, CDR2 SMNVEV (reference sequence). CDR3 DNA: TGTGCCAGCAGTTACGGGTCAGGGGGGTTTGAGCAGTTCTTC. Translating it yields CASSYGSGGFEQFF.

This clone showed up just once. The CDR3 coding sequence is TGTGCCAGTAGTTCGCGTTCCGGGACAGGGATCCCTAATGAGCAGTTCTTC. Translated, it gives CASSSRSGTGIPNEQFF. The chain couples TRBV19 to TRBJ2-1; TRBD1 aligns across 9 bases. CDR1 is LNHDA and CDR2 is SQIVND in the germline V gene (reference sequence). The CDR3 is 17 amino acids. With 5 bases clipped from V and 7 bases from J, the junction kept 15 bases outside the gene matches. Complete variable domain (other parts from reference TRBV19 and TRBJ2-1): DGGITQSPKYLFRKEGQNVTLSCEQNLNHDAMYWYRQDPGQGLRLIYYSQIVNDFQKGDIAEGYSVSREKKESFPLTVTSAQKNPTAFYLCASSSRSGTGIPNEQFFGPGTRLTVL.

The rearrangement links TRBV27 to TRBJ2-1; 7 positions match TRBD2. CDR3 length equals 14 residues. V shed 9 bases and J 8 bases; nucleotides not matched to a gene: 13. Germline V gene data show CDR1 as MNHEY and CDR2 as SMNVEV (reference sequence). The CDR3 here is CASSRAGDRYEQFF. As DNA, the CDR3 is TGTGCCAGTTCCCGGGCGGGAGACCGTTATGAGCAGTTCTTC.

This rearrangement joins TRBV5-6 to TRBJ1-2; D possibly corresponds to TRBD1 (5 bases). The CDR3 contains 18 residues. With 2 bases removed from V and 7 bases from J, the gap between germline ends came to 27 bases. The V gene's germline CDR1 is SGHDT and CDR2 YYEEEE. The CDR3 DNA follows: TGTGCCAGCAGCTTTCTATTGATGAGTGTAGCACCAGGGCCTGGCTACACCTTC. Translation gives CASSFLLMSVAPGPGYTF.

This chain connects TRBV6-5 to TRBJ2-5, with D perhaps matching TRBD1 (5 bases). The CDR3 sequence is 14 residues long. CDR1 MNHEY and CDR2 SVGAGI come from the germline V gene. Trimming stripped 8 bases from V and 7 bases from J, with 20 bases between. The CDR3 spells CASQGSQGRRTQYF. CDR3 DNA: TGTGCCAGCCAGGGTTCGCAGGGTCGGCGGACCCAGTACTTC.

The chain carries TRBV19 and TRBJ2-1; possible D gene TRBD2, 6 bases. Trimming removed 2 bases at V and 7 bases at J, with 12 bases between. In germline, CDR1 is LNHDA, CDR2 SQIVND (reference sequence). This CDR3 contains 14 residues. The CDR3 nucleotides read TGTGCCAGTAGTATACGGGCGGGGAGGAATGAGCAGTTCTTC. Translation gives CASSIRAGRNEQFF.